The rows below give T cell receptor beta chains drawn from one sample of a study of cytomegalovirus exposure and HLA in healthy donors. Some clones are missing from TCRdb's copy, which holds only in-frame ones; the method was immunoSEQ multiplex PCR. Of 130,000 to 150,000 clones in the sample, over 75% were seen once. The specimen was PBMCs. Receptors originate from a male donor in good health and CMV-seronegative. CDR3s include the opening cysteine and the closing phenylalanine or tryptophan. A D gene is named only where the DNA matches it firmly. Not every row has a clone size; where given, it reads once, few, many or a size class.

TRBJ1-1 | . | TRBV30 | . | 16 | CAWSVRGPRLNTEAFF | TGTGCCTGGAGTGTACGCGGGCCCAGGCTGAACACTGAAGCTTTCTTT
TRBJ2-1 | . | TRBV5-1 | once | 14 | CASSISGAYNEQFF | TGCGCCAGCAGCATTAGCGGCGCCTACAATGAGCAGTTCTTC
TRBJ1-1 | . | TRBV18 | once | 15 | CASSPQLGAGTEAFF | TGTGCCAGCTCACCTCAACTGGGCGCGGGTACTGAAGCTTTCTTT
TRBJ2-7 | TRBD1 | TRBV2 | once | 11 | CARGQGAEQYF | TGTGCCAGGGGACAGGGAGCCGAGCAGTACTTC
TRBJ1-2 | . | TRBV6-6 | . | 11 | CASSAGYGYTF | TGTGCCAGCAGCGCAGGGTATGGCTACACCTTC
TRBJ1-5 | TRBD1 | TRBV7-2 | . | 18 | CASSLLGGRGLLNQPQHF | TGTGCCAGCAGCCTTCTCGGGGGCAGGGGGCTACTCAATCAGCCCCAGCATTTT
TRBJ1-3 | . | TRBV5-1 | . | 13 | CASSPTRGGTIYF | TGCGCCAGCAGCCCCACCCGCGGTGGTACCATATATTTT
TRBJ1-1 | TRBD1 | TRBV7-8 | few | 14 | CASRDWTGWTEAFF | TGTGCCAGCAGAGATTGGACAGGGTGGACTGAAGCTTTCTTT
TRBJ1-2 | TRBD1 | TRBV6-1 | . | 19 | CASSEQGLLRTGSNYGYTF | TGTGCCAGCAGTGAACAAGGGTTGCTGAGGACAGGGTCTAACTATGGCTACACCTTC
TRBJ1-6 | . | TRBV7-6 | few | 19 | CASSFPRGRDSSYNSPLHF | TGTGCCAGCAGCTTTCCCAGGGGACGGGATAGCTCCTATAATTCACCCCTCCACTTT
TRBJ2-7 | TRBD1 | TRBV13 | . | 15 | CASSSAGQGSYEQYF | TGTGCCAGCAGCTCGGCGGGACAGGGTTCCTACGAGCAGTACTTC
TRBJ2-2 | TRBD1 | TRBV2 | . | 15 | CASSERDRTAGELFF | TGTGCCAGCAGTGAACGGGACAGGACCGCCGGGGAGCTGTTTTTT
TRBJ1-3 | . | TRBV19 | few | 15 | CASSRQPGPGNTIYF | TGTGCCAGTAGTAGACAGCCCGGTCCCGGAAACACCATATATTTT
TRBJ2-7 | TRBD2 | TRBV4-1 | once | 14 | CASSPGLADYEQYF | TGCGCCAGCAGCCCCGGACTAGCGGACTACGAGCAGTACTTC
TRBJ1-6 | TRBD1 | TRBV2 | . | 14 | CASRGTGHNSPLHF | TGTGCCAGCAGAGGGACAGGGCATAATTCACCCCTCCACTTT
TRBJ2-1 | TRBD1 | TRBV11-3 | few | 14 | CASSSGQGLKGQFF | TGTGCCAGCAGCTCGGGACAGGGTCTCAAGGGGCAGTTCTTC
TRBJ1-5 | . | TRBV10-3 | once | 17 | CAISDALGGTNNQPQHF | TGTGCCATCAGTGATGCGTTGGGGGGGACCAACAATCAGCCCCAGCATTTT
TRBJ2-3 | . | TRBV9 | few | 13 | CASSAAGGDTQYF | TGTGCCAGCAGCGCCGCGGGTGGAGATACGCAGTATTTT
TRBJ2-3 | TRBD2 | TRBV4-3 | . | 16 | CASSQDWSGSGDTQYF | TGCGCCAGCAGCCAAGATTGGAGCGGGAGTGGAGATACGCAGTATTTT
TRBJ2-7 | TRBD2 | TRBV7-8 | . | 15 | CASSGTSGASYEQYF | TGTGCCAGCAGCGGAACTAGCGGGGCTTCCTACGAGCAGTACTTC
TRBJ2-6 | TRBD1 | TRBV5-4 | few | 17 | CASSRDRAPSGANVLTF | TGTGCCAGCAGCAGGGACAGGGCCCCTTCTGGGGCCAACGTCCTGACTTTC
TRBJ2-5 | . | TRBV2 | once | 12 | CASRNLKGEQYF | TGTGCCAGCAGAAACTTGAAGGGGGAGCAGTACTTC
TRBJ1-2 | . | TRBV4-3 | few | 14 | CASSQDRSYYGYTF | TGCGCCAGCAGCCAAGATAGGAGCTACTATGGCTACACCTTC
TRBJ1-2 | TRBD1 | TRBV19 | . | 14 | CASSGTGYNYGYTF | TGTGCCAGTAGTGGGACAGGGTATAACTATGGCTACACCTTC
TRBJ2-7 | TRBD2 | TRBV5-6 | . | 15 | CASTEFGTSKIEQYF | TGTGCCAGCACCGAATTTGGGACTAGCAAGATCGAGCAGTACTTC
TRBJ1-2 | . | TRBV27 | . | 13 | CATRMGAAYGYTF | TGTGCCACCCGAATGGGGGCCGCCTATGGCTACACCTTC
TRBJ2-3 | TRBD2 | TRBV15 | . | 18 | CATSRDWSLAGGTDTQYF | TGTGCCACCAGCAGAGATTGGAGCCTAGCGGGAGGCACAGATACGCAGTATTTT
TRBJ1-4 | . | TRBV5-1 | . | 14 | CASSPGVTIEKLFF | TGCGCCAGCAGCCCGGGGGTCACGATCGAAAAACTGTTTTTT
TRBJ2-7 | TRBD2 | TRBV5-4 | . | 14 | CASSSGSSPREQYF | TGTGCCAGCAGCAGCGGGAGCTCCCCTCGCGAGCAGTACTTC
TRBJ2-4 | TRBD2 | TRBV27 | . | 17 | CASRGDGLGEGKNIQYF | TGTGCCAGCAGGGGGGACGGCTTGGGGGAGGGCAAAAACATTCAGTACTTC
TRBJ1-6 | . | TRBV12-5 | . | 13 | CASGERENSPLHF | TGTGCTAGTGGTGAAAGAGAAAATTCACCCCTCCACTTT
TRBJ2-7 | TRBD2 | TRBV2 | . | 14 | CASSGTSGGYEQYF | TGTGCCAGCAGCGGGACTAGCGGGGGGTACGAGCAGTACTTC
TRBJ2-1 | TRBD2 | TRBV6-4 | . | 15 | CASSEASGSGDEQFF | TGTGCCAGCAGTGAGGCTAGCGGGAGCGGGGATGAGCAGTTCTTC
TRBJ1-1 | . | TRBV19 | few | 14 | CASSSFPRGTEAFF | TGTGCCAGTAGTTCCTTCCCCAGGGGCACTGAAGCTTTCTTT
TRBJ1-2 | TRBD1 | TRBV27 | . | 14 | CASSPGGALYGYTF | TGTGCCAGCAGTCCAGGGGGCGCCCTCTATGGCTACACCTTC
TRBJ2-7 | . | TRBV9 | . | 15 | CASSVGAGIGYEQYF | TGTGCCAGCAGCGTAGGGGCAGGGATTGGTTACGAGCAGTACTTC
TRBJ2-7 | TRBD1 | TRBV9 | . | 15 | CASSSAGTGQYGQYF | TGTGCCAGCAGCTCCGCCGGGACAGGGCAATACGGGCAGTACTTC
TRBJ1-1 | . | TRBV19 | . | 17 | CASSPRGAGSVRTEAFF | TGTGCCAGTAGCCCCCGGGGGGCAGGCTCGGTGAGGACTGAAGCTTTCTTT
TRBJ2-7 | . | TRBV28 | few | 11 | CASSISYEQYF | TGTGCCAGCAGTATATCCTACGAGCAGTACTTC
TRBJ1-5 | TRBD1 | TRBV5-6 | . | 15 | CASSLGQGAFQPQHF | TGTGCCAGCAGCTTGGGCCAGGGGGCATTTCAGCCCCAGCATTTT
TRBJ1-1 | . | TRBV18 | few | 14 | CASSPPHRVTEAFF | TGTGCCAGCTCACCACCGCACAGGGTAACTGAAGCTTTCTTT
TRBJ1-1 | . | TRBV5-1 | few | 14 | CASSPTGQNTEAFF | TGCGCCAGCAGCCCGACAGGACAGAACACTGAAGCTTTCTTT
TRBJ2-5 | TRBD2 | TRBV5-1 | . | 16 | CASSLGLAGGSETQYF | TGCGCCAGCAGCCTCGGACTAGCGGGAGGTAGTGAGACCCAGTACTTC
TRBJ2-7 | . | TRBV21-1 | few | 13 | CASILGQVYEQYF | TGTGCCAGCATCTTAGGACAGGTCTACGAGCAGTACTTC
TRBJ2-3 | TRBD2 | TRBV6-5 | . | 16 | CASSYSPGGGTDTQYF | TGTGCCAGCAGTTACTCTCCGGGAGGGGGAACAGATACGCAGTATTTT
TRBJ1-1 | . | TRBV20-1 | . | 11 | CSIRVNTEAFF | TGCAGTATCAGGGTAAACACTGAAGCTTTCTTT
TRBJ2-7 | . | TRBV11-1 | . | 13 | CASSRDRDCEQYF | TGTGCCAGCAGCCGCGACAGGGACTGCGAGCAGTACTTC
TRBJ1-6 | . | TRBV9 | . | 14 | CASSRGGNNSPLHF | TGTGCCAGCAGCCGGGGGGGGAATAATTCACCCCTCCACTTT
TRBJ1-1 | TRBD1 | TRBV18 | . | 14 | CASSRGPGDTEAFF | TGTGCCAGCTCAAGGGGGCCGGGTGACACTGAAGCTTTCTTT
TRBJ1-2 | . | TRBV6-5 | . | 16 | CASSYSPGVNLGGYTF | TGTGCCAGCAGTTACTCGCCAGGGGTCAACCTCGGGGGCTACACCTTC
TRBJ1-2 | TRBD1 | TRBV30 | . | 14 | CAWSRDRGDYGYTF | TGTGCCTGGAGTCGCGACAGGGGCGACTATGGCTACACCTTC
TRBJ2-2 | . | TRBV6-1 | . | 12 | CASSHSGRELFF | TGTGCCAGCTCCCACAGCGGCCGGGAGCTGTTTTTT
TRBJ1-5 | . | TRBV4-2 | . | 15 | CASSPRTDSNQPQHF | TGTGCCAGCAGCCCTAGGACAGATAGCAATCAGCCCCAGCATTTT
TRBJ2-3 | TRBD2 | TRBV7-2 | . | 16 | CASSKDGTSRRDTQYF | TGTGCCAGCAGCAAGGACGGGACTAGCCGGAGGGATACGCAGTATTTT
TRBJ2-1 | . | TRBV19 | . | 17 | CASSSEGRLAYYNEQFF | TGTGCCAGTTCGAGTGAGGGGCGGCTAGCGTATTACAATGAGCAGTTCTTC